This TCR beta chain was identified during a study of T cell responses to AZD1222 COVID-19 vaccine (dated by TCRdb to the early 2020s). Regarding the research as a whole: A total of 233 trial participants underwent TCR sequencing, of whom around 200 received two doses of AZD1222 and roughly 25 received two doses of the MenACWY control vaccine. Enrollment into the trials was organized by age into subgroups of 18-55, 56-69 and 70-plus years, and those subgroups contained approximately 160, 26 and 62 TCR-sequenced participants, respectively.

The CDR3 regions of human TCRbeta chains were subjected to immunosequencing. For the original study's pipeline: TCRs in the repertoires were matched against a reference library of SARS-CoV-2-specific TCRs that had been generated with the MIRA antigen-specificity platform. Breadth was defined as the fraction of unique TCRs that were SARS-CoV-2-associated. Depth was defined as the fraction of total T cells that were SARS-CoV-2-associated. Using the MIRA data, every spike-specific TCR was mapped to the spike region that the TCR reacted to and assigned to either a CD4 or a CD8 class. Log10-transformed breadth and depth values were compared by one-way ANOVA with Sidak's multiple comparisons tests. In its TCRdb copy, this immuneACCESS table keeps in-frame sequences only and misses some clones. Where compared with another copy, unresolved V genes explain less than half of these, and the others have no known cause. D and trimming come from the DNA, and the V and J calls and clone size come from that table. The sample yields tens of thousands of clones; approximately 90% were counted once. The ten biggest clones cover 11% of the sample.

From its cysteine to its phenylalanine, the CDR3 spans 16 amino acids. CDR3 DNA is the only sequence kept; it has 48 bases, read in frame from the first base. Via the germline V gene, CDR1 is MNHEY and CDR2 SVGEGT. For this chain, trimming is 5 bases at the V end and 0 bases at the J end, and the number of junction bases without a gene match is 6. Study-wide conclusions, independent of this receptor: Because no day 14 peak-response samples were available, repertoires were characterized only after the peak T cell response. The 56-69-year group was small, and its depth increase did not reach significance, likely because of low power. Participants were mostly white British, with more females than males. The authors suggested clonal diversity may have been underestimated. Nearly half of unique spike-specific TCRs reportedly recognized epitopes outside regions mutated in the B.1.351 and B.1.1.7 variants. A significant rise in spike-specific TCR breadth and depth was observed after two AZD1222 doses relative to day 0 and relative to MenACWY recipients. Only a handful of AZD1222 recipients were SARS-CoV-2 seropositive at baseline, limiting conclusions about previously exposed vaccinees. The vaccine-associated CD4 TCRs covered the entire spike protein, and the dominant responses fell in regions 160-218 and 743-854.

According to the study, the label for this sample's time point signals: about 28 days (+/-7) after the second vaccine dose. Because spike-specific TCR depth and breadth did not differ between the two schedules, AZD1222 recipients who got a second dose at roughly 4 weeks were pooled with those who got a second dose at roughly 12 weeks. Vaccinee samples came from UK trials COV001 and COV002, including a single-blind randomized controlled phase 2/3 trial of AZD1222 (ChAdOx1 nCoV-19) in healthy adults. Trial participant PBMC samples were collected at day 0 and day 28 after the second dose for TCRbeta chain sequencing. Concerning this clone itself: The clone's antigen remains unknown. Base quality data are lacking; no much larger clone is found one base away.

The receptor comes from an adult who received the AZD1222 COVID-19 vaccine. Material: peripheral blood, obtained 28 days after the second AZD1222 dose. The receptor chain draws on TRBV6-2 or TRBV6-3 and TRBJ1-4; 7 central bases correspond to TRBD1. The CDR3 sequence is CASSLGQVATNEKLFF. Here is the DNA: TGTGCCAGCAGTCTTGGACAGGTTGCAACTAATGAAAAACTGTTTTTT.